Listed below are T cell receptor beta chains from one sample, sequenced in a study of blood T cell repertoires in COVID-19. TCRdb's table, derived via immunoSEQ multiplex PCR, lists solely in-frame clones and lacks some. The sample lists about 170,000 clones; over 75% were seen once. Source material: PBMCs or T cells enriched from blood (not recorded which). The source of these receptors is a woman aged 18-29 years who had recovered from COVID-19. Each CDR3 is given with its conserved first and last residue. The D gene is left open where the match is weak. Where a row states a size, it is once, few, many or the class of an expanded clone; other rows omit it.

v_gene	d_gene	abundance	j_gene	CDR3nt	CDR3aa
TRBV21-1	.	.	TRBJ2-1	TGTGCCAGCAGCAAAAGGGGAGAACACAGGGGAGGGCAGTTCTTC	CASSKRGEHRGGQFF
TRBV7-8	TRBD1	.	TRBJ2-7	TGTGCCAGCAGCCTGTCGACAGGGGGCCCCGGGGAGCAGTACTTC	CASSLSTGGPGEQYF
TRBV3-1/TRBV3-2	TRBD2	.	TRBJ2-7	TGTGCCAGCAGCCGAGAACAAAGCGGGACCGGGAACGAGCAGTACTTC	CASSREQSGTGNEQYF
TRBV5-1	TRBD2	.	TRBJ2-7	TGCGCCACTAGACTAGCGGAGACTTACGAGCAGTACTTC	CATRLAETYEQYF
TRBV5-1	TRBD1	.	TRBJ2-2	TGCGCCAGCGGTGGGGGACAGATCACCCTCAACACCGGGGAGCTGTTTTTT	CASGGGQITLNTGELFF
TRBV10-3	.	.	TRBJ2-7	TGTGCCATCAACCCGACAGGAGGCTCCTACGAGCAGTACTTC	CAINPTGGSYEQYF
TRBV6-5	.	.	TRBJ2-7	TGTGCCAGCAGTTACTCGGGGCGGGGATCAACCTACGAGCAGTACTTC	CASSYSGRGSTYEQYF
TRBV6-2/TRBV6-3	.	.	TRBJ1-2	TGTGCCAGCAGTAGACAGCTTAATGGCTACACCTTC	CASSRQLNGYTF
TRBV9	TRBD1	.	TRBJ1-4	TGTGCCAGCAGCCGTGGACAGGTTTATGAAAAACTGTTTTTT	CASSRGQVYEKLFF
TRBV2	TRBD1	once	TRBJ2-2	TGTGCCAGCAGCGGACAGGGCATCACCGGGGAGCTGTTTTTT	CASSGQGITGELFF
TRBV5-1	TRBD2	.	TRBJ2-1	TGCGCCAGCAGCTTCGGTTCACTAGCGGGACGGGATGAGCAGTTCTTC	CASSFGSLAGRDEQFF
TRBV19	.	.	TRBJ2-3	TGTGCCAGTAGTATAGACCCGGGGACAGATACGCAGTATTTT	CASSIDPGTDTQYF
TRBV28	.	.	TRBJ2-1	TGTGCCAGCCGTCGCGGACGGACAAGCTCCTACAATGAGCAGTTCTTC	CASRRGRTSSYNEQFF
TRBV5-6	TRBD2	.	TRBJ2-3	TGTGCCAGCAGCCTGGCGGGAGGGACAGATACGCAGTATTTT	CASSLAGGTDTQYF
TRBV7-9	TRBD2	.	TRBJ2-7	TGTCATCCTAGCGGAGAGCCCCACGAGCAGTACTTC	CHPSGEPHEQYF
TRBV10-3	.	.	TRBJ2-1	TGTGCCATCAGTGTCGGAACCGGGACTCAAAACCCGGGCTACAATGAGCAGTTCTTC	CAISVGTGTQNPGYNEQFF
TRBV5-6	TRBD2	.	TRBJ2-7	TGTGCCAGCAGCTTGGAGGGACTAGCGGGACTCTACGAGCAGTACTTC	CASSLEGLAGLYEQYF
TRBV7-2	.	.	TRBJ2-6	TGTGCCAGCAGCTTTACCTCCACAGGGTCTGGGGCCAACGTCCTGACTTTC	CASSFTSTGSGANVLTF
TRBV5-1	.	.	TRBJ1-1	TGCGCCAGCAGCTTGGCCGGACAGCACCTAAAAGAAGCTTTCTTT	CASSLAGQHLKEAFF
TRBV7-2	.	.	TRBJ2-5	TGTGCCAGCAGCTTAGCTCCGGGAAAAGAGACCCAGTACTTC	CASSLAPGKETQYF
TRBV19	TRBD2	few	TRBJ2-5	TGTGCCAGTAGTATGCCAGCGGGAGGTGGAGAGACCCAGTACTTC	CASSMPAGGGETQYF
TRBV5-6	.	.	TRBJ2-3	TGTGCCAGCAGCTCTAGACTAGGGGATACGCAGTATTTT	CASSSRLGDTQYF
TRBV4-2	.	.	TRBJ2-7	TGTGCCAGCAGCCAAGATCTACAACAGGGCTCCTACGAGCAGTACTTC	CASSQDLQQGSYEQYF
TRBV14	.	.	TRBJ1-1	TGTGCCAGCAGCCAATACCTGGGGGTGGGGGCTGGTGAAGCTTTCTTT	CASSQYLGVGAGEAFF
TRBV4-1	TRBD2	.	TRBJ2-1	TGCGCCAGCAGCCATCGGACTAGCGGGAGTTTTGAAGATGAGCAGTTCTTC	CASSHRTSGSFEDEQFF
TRBV7-7	.	.	TRBJ2-5	TGTGCTAGCAGCCAGGGCCCCCTTACCCGGGAGACCCAGTACTTC	CASSQGPLTRETQYF
TRBV7-8	TRBD1	.	TRBJ2-3	TGTGCCAGCAGCTTAGTAATAGACAGGGGAGATACGCAGTATTTT	CASSLVIDRGDTQYF
TRBV7-6	TRBD2	.	TRBJ2-1	TGTGCCAGCAGCTTAGCGCGGGCTAGCGGGAGGGACAATGAGCAGTTCTTC	CASSLARASGRDNEQFF
TRBV12-3/TRBV12-4	TRBD1	.	TRBJ1-1	TGTGCCAGCAGTTCGACAGGGAAAGGGGGAGCTTTCTTT	CASSSTGKGGAFF
TRBV28	.	.	TRBJ2-5	TGTGCCAGCGGGGGCTACCAGAGAATCCAGTACTTC	CASGGYQRIQYF
TRBV2	TRBD1	.	TRBJ1-1	TGTGCCAGCAGATCGGACAGGGGAATCATGAACACTGAAGCTTTCTTT	CASRSDRGIMNTEAFF
TRBV19	TRBD1	.	TRBJ2-3	TGTGCCAGTAGTATATTGGACAGGGGGGCGAAGCAGTATTTT	CASSILDRGAKQYF
TRBV23-1	TRBD2	.	TRBJ2-2	TGCGCCAGGCCCCAGGGTTGGGCAGGGAGGGTGACCGGGGAGCTGTTTTTT	CARPQGWAGRVTGELFF
TRBV25-1	TRBD2	.	TRBJ2-6	TGTGCCAGCAGTGACGGGAGGAGCTCTGGGGCCAACGTCCTGACTTTC	CASSDGRSSGANVLTF
TRBV28	TRBD2	.	TRBJ2-1	TGTGCCAGCAGTTCGACTAGACTAGCGGGAGGGCCTTTGGATGAGCAGTTCTTC	CASSSTRLAGGPLDEQFF
TRBV7-3	.	.	TRBJ2-3	TGTGCCAGCAGCTTAAACGGGGCGGGAACCCCAGATACGCAGTATTTT	CASSLNGAGTPDTQYF
TRBV6-4	.	.	TRBJ2-1	TGTGCCAGCAGTGACTCTGAGGTACCCTACAATGAGCAGTTCTTC	CASSDSEVPYNEQFF